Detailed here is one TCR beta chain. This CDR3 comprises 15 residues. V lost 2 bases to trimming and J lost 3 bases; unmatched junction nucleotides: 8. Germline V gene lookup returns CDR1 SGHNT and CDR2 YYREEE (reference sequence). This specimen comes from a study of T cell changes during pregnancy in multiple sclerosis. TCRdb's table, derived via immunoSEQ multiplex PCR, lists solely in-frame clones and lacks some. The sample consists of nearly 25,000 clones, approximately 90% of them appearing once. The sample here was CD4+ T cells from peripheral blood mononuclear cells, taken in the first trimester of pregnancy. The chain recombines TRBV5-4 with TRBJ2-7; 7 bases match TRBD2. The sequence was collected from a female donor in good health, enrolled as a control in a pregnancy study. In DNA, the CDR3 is TGTGCCAGCAGCTTTGGTACTAGCGTCTTCTACGAGCAGTACTTC. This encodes CASSFGTSVFYEQYF.